This T cell receptor beta chain was recorded in a study of blood T cell repertoires in COVID-19. Study-wide background: T cells, B-cell-depleted T cells, or PBMCs supplied cDNA or gDNA.

Measured with immunoSEQ multiplex PCR; TCRdb has only the in-frame clones, and not every one. Of around 150,000 clones in the sample, approximately 93% were seen once. Trimming removed 4 bases from V and 3 bases from J, with 17 bases in between. Per the germline V gene, CDR1 is SGHDT and CDR2 is YYEEEE. CDR3 size: 15 residues. The source is a woman aged 55-69 years with COVID-19, enrolled during active disease. The sample was peripheral blood. This chain joins TRBV5-6 and TRBJ2-7; possibly TRBD2 for D (6 bases). CDR3: CASSRGSWQVYEQYF. The CDR3, as DNA: TGTGCCAGCAGCCGGGGGTCGTGGCAAGTCTACGAGCAGTACTTC.